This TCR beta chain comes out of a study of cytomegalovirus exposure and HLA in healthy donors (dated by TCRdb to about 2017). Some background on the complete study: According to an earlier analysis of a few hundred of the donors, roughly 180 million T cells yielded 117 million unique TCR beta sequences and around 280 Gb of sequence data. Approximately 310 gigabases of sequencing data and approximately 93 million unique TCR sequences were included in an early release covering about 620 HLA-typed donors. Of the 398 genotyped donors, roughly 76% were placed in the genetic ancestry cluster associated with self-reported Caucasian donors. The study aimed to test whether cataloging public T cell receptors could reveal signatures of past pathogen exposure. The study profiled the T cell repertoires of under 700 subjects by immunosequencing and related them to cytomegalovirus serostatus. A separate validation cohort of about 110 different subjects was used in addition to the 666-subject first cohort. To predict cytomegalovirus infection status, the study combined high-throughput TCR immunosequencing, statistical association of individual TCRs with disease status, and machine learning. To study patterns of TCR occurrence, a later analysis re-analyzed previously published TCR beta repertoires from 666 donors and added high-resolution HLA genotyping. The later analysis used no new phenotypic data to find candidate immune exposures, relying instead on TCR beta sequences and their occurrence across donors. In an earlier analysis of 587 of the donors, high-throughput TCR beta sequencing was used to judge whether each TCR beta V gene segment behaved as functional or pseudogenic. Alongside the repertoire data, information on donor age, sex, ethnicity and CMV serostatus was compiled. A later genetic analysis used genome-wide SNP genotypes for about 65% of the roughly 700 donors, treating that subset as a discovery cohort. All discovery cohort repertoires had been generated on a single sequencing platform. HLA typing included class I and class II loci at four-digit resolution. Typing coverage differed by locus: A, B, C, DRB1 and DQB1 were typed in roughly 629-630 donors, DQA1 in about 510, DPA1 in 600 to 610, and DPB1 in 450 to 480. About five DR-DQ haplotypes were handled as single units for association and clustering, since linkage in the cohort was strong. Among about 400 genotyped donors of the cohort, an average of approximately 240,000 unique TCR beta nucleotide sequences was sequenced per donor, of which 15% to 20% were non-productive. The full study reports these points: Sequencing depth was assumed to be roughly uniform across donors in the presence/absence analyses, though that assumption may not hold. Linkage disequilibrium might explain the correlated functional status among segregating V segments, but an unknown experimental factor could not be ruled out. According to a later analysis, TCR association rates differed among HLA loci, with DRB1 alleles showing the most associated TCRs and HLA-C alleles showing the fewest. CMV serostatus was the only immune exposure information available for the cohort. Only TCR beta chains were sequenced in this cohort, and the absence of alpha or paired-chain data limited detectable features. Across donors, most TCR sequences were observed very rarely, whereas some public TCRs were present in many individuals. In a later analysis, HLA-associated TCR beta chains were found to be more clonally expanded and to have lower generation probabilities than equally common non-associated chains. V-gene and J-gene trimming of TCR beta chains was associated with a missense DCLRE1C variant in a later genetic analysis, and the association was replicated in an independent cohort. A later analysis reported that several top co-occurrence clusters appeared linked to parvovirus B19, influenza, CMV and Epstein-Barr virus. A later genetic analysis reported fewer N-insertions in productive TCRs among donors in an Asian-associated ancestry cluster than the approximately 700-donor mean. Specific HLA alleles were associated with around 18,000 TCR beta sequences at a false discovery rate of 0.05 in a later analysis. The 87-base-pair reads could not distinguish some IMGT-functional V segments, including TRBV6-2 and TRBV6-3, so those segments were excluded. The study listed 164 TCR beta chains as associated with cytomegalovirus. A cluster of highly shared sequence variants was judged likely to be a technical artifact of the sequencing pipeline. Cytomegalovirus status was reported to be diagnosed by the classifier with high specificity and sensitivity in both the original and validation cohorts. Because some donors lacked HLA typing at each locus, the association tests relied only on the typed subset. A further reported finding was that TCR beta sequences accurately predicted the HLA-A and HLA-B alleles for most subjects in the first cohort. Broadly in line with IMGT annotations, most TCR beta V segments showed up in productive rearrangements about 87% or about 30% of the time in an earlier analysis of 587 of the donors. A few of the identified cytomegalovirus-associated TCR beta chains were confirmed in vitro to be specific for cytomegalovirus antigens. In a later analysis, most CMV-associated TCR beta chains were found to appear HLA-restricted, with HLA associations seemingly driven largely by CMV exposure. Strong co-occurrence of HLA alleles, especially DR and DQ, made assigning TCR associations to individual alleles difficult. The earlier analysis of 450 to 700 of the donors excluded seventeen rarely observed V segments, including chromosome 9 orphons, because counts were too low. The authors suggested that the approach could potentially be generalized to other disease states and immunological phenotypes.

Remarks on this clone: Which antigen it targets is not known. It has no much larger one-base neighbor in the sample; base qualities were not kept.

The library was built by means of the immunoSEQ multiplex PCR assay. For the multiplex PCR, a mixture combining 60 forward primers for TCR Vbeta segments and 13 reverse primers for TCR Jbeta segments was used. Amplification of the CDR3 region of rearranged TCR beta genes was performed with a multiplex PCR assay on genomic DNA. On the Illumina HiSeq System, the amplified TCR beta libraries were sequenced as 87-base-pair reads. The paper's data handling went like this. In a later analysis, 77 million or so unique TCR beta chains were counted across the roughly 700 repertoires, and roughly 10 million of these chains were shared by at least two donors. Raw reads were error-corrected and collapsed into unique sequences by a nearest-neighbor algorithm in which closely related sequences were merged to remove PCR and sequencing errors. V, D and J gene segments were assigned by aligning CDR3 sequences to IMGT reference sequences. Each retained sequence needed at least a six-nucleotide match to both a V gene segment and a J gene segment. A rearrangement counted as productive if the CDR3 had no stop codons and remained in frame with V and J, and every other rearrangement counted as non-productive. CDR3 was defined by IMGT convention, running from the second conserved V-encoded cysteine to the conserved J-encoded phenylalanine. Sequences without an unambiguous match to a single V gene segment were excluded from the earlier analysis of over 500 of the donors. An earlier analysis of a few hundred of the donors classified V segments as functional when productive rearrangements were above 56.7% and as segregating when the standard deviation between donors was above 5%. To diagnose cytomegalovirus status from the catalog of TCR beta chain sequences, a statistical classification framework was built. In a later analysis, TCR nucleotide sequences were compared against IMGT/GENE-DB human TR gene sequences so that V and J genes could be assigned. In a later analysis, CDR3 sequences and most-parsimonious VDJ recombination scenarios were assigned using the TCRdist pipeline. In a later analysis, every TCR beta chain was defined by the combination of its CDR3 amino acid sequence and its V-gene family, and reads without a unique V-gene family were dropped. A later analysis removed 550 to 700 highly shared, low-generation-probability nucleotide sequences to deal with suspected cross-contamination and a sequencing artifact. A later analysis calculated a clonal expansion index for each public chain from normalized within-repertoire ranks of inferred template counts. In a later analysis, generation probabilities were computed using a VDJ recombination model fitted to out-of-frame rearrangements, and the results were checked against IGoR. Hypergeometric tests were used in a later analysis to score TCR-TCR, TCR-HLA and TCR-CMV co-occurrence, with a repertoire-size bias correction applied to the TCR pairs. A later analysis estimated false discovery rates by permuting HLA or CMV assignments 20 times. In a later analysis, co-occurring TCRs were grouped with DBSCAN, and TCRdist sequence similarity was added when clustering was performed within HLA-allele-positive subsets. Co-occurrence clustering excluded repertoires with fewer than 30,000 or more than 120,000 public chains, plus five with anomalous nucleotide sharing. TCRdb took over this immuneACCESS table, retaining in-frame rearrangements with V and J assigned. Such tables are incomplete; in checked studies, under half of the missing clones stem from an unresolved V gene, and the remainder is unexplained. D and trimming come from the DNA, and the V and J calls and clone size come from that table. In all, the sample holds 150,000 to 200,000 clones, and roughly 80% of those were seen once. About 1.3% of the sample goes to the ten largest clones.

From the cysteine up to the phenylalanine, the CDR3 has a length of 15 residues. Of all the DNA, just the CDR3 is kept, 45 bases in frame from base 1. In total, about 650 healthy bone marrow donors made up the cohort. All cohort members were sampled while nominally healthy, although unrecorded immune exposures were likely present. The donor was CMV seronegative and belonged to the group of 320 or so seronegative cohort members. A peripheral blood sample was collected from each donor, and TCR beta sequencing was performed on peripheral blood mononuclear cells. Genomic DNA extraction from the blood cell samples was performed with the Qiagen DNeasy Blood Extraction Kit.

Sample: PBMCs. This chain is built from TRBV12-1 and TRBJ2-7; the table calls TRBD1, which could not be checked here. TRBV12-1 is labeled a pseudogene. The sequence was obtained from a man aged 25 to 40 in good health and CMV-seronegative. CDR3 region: CASSFDRESSYEQYF. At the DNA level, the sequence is TGTGCCAGCAGCTTCGACAGGGAGAGCTCCTACGAGCAGTACTTC.